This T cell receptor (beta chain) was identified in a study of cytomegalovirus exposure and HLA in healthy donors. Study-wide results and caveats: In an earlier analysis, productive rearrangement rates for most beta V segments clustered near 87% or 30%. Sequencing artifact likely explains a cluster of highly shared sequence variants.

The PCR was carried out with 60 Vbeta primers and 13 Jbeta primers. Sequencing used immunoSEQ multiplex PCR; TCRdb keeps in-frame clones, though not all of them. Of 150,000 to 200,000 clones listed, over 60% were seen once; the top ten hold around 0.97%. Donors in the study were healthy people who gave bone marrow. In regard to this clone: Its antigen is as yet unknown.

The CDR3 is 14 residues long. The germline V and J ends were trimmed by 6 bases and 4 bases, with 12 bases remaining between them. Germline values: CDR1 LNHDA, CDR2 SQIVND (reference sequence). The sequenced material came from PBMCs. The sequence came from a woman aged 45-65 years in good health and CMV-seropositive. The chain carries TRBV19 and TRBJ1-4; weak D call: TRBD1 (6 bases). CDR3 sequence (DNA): TGTGCCAGTAGGTCTAAGGGGGATAATGAAAAACTGTTTTTT. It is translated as CASRSKGDNEKLFF.